The TCR beta chain under discussion was sequenced for a study of cytomegalovirus exposure and HLA in healthy donors. On this clone: Its antigen is undetermined.

Study-level findings and limits: Among the CMV-associated chains, a few were confirmed in vitro as specific for CMV antigens.

PCR was performed using 60 Vbeta and 13 Jbeta primers. Repertoires were generated with immunoSEQ multiplex PCR, while TCRdb's copy carries only in-frame clones and drops some. The repertoire consists of under 150,000 clones, with 85% to 90% occurring once and the leading ten covering about 7%. The CDR3 has 15 amino acids. Trimming took 5 bases from V and 4 from J; bases not matched to a gene: 8. Germline CDR1 is KGHSH and CDR2 is LQKENI. The chain joins TRBV18 to TRBJ1-2; TRBD1 matches at 9 bases. Sequenced: PBMCs. The receptor was derived from a woman aged 25 to 39 in good health and CMV-seropositive. The CDR3 region has the DNA TGTGCCAGCTCAGCTGGGACAGGGTTGAGCTATGGCTACACCTTC. Protein sequence: CASSAGTGLSYGYTF. The full variable domain, its missing parts supplied by reference TRBV18 and TRBJ1-2, is NAGVMQNPRHLVRRRGQEARLRCSPMKGHSHVYWYRQLPEEGLKFMVYLQKENIIDESGMPKERFSAEFPKEGPSILRIQQVVRGDSAAYFCASSAGTGLSYGYTFGSGTRLTVV.